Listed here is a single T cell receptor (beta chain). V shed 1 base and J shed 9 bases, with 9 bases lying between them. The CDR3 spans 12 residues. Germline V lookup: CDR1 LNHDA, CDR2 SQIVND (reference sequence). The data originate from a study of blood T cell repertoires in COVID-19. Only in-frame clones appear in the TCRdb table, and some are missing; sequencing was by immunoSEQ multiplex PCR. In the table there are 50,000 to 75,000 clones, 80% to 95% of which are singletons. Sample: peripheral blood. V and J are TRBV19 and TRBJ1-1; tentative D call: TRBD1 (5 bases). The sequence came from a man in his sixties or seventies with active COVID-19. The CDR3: CASSIGAGKAFF. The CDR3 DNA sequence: TGTGCCAGTAGTATAGGGGCAGGGAAAGCTTTCTTT.